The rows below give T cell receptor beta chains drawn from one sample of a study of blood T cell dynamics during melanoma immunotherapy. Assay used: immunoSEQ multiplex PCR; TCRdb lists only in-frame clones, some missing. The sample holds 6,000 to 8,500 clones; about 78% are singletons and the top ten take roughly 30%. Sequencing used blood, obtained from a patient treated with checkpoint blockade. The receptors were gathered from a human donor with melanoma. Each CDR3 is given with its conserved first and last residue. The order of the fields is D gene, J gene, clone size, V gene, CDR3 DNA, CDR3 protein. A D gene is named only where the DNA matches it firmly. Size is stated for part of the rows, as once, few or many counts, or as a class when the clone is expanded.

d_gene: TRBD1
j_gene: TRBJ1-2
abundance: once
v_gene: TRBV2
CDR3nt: TGTGCCAGCGGGGGGGAAGGACAGGTTCGGTACACCTTC
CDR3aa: CASGGEGQVRYTF

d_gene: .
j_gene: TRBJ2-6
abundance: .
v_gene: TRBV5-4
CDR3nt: TGTGCCAGCAGCGTTGACACTACTGGGGCCAACGTCCTGACTTTC
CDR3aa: CASSVDTTGANVLTF

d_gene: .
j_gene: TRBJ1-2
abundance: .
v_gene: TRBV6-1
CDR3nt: TGTGCCAGCAGTGAAGGGGGAGGGGGTTATGGCTACACCTTC
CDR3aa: CASSEGGGGYGYTF

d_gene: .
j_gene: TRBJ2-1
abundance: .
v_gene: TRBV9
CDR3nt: TGTGCCAGCAGCGTACTAGGGGGGGGGCTGGGGGATGAGCAGTTCTTC
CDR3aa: CASSVLGGGLGDEQFF

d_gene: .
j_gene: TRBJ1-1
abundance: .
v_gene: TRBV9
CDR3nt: TGTGCCAGCAGCCCAAATACAGGTTCCGCTGAAGCTTTCTTT
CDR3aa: CASSPNTGSAEAFF

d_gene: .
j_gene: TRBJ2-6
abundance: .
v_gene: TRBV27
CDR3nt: TGTGCCAGCACCTTATACCCCGGGACGGCGAGCTCTGGGGCCAACGTCCTGACTTTC
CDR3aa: CASTLYPGTASSGANVLTF

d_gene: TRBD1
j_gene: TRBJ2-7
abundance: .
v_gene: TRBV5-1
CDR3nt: TGCGCCAGCAGACCGGGACAGGGGCCTTTAGAGCAGTACTTC
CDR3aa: CASRPGQGPLEQYF

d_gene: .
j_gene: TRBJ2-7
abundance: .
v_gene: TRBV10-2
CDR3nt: TGCGCCAGCAGTATGGGTTCCCCCACGAGGTACGAGCAGTACTTC
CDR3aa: CASSMGSPTRYEQYF

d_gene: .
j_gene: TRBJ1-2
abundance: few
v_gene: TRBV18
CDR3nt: TGTGCCAGCTCACGGCTATCCGGGACAAACTATGGCTACACCTTC
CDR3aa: CASSRLSGTNYGYTF

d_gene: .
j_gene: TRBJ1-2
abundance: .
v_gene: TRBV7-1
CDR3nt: TGTGCCAGCAGCTCCCTTTGGGGCTACACCTTC
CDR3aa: CASSSLWGYTF

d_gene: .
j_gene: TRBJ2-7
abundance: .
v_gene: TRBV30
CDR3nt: TGTGCCCTCTTTGGGGGGACCCCACACGAGCAGTACTTC
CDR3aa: CALFGGTPHEQYF

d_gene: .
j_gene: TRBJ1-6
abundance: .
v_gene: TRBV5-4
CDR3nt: TGTGCCAGCAGCTTGGATGGACTGACCAACGGTGGTAATTCACCCCTCCACTTT
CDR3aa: CASSLDGLTNGGNSPLHF

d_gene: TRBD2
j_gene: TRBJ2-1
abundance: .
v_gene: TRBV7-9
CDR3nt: TGTGCCAGCAGCGGCACCGGGACTAGCGGGGGGGATGAGCAGTTCTTC
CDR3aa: CASSGTGTSGGDEQFF

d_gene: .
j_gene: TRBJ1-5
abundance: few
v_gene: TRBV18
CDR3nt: TGTGCCAGCTCACCTCCCCCCAGATCTTTACACGGTCAGCCCCAGCATTTT
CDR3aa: CASSPPPRSLHGQPQHF

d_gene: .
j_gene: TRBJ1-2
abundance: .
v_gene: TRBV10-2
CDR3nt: TGCGCCAGCAGTGAGTCGCGACAGTCCCTCTATGGCTACACCTTC
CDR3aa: CASSESRQSLYGYTF

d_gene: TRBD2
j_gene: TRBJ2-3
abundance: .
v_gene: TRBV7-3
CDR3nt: TGTGCCAGCAGCCCGCGCTCTCTTCCGGGGACTAGCGGGAGGGCGGATACGCAGTATTTT
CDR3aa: CASSPRSLPGTSGRADTQYF

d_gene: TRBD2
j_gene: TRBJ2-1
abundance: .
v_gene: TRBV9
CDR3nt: TGTGCCAGCAGCGGGACTAGCGCGACGATTCGGGATGAGCAGTTCTTC
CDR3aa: CASSGTSATIRDEQFF

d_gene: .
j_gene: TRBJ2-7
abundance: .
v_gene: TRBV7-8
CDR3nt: TGTGCCAGCAGCTCTCAGCGGATTCGTAAAGAGCAGTACTTC
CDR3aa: CASSSQRIRKEQYF

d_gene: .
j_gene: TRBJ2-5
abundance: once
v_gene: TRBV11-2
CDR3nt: TGTGCCAGCAGCTTAGCCGGGGGGCGCCCTCCGCAAGAGACCCAGTACTTC
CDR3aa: CASSLAGGRPPQETQYF

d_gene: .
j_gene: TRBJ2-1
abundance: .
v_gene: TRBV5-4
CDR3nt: TGTGCCAGCAGCTTCGGACTTACCCCTAGAGGCGATGAGCAGTTCTTC
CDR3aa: CASSFGLTPRGDEQFF

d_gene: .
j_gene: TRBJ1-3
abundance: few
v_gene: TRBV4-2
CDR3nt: TGTGCCAGCAGCCCCCGAGTAGGGCAGGGAAACTCTGGAAACACCATATATTTT
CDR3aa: CASSPRVGQGNSGNTIYF

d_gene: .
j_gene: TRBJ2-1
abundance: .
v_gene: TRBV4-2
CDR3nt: TGTGCCAGCAGCCAAGCGGACAAGCCCCTACAGTTCTTC
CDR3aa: CASSQADKPLQFF

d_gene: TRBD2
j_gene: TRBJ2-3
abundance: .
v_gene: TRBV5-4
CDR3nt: TGTGCCAGCAGCCACGGCGGTAGCGGGCGGGATCTCACAGATACGCAGTATTTT
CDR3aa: CASSHGGSGRDLTDTQYF

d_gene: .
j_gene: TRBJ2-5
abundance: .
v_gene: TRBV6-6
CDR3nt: TGTGCCAGCAGAACAGGTTCCAGACAAGAGACCCAGTACTTC
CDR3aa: CASRTGSRQETQYF

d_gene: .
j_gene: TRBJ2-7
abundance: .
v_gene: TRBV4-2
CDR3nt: TGTGCCAGCAGCCAAGCGACCGGAAGCTCCTACGAGCAGTACTTC
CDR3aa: CASSQATGSSYEQYF

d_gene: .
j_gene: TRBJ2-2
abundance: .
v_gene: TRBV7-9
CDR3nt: TGTGCCAGCAGCCTAACGAACACCGGGGAGCTGTTTTTT
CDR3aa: CASSLTNTGELFF

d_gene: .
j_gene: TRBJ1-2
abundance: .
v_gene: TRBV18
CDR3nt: TGTGCCAGCTCACCACCCAGCTTTTTAAATGGCTACACCTTC
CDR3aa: CASSPPSFLNGYTF

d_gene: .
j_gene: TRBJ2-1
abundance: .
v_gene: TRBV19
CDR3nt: TGTGCCAGTAGTATGGCTGCATTTGGCGGCTCCTACAATGAGCAGTTCTTC
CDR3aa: CASSMAAFGGSYNEQFF

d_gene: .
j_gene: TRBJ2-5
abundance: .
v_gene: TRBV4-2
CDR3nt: TGTGCCAGCAGCTTTTTACATGTGGAGACCCAGTACTTC
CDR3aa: CASSFLHVETQYF

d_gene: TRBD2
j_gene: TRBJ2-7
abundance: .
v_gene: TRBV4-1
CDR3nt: TGCGCCAGCAGCCTGGGGCTAGCGGGAGGTAGGGAGCAGTACTTC
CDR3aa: CASSLGLAGGREQYF

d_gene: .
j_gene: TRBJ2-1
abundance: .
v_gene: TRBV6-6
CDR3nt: TGTGCCACCCTCCGGCATAAGGGCAATGAGCAGTTCTTC
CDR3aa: CATLRHKGNEQFF

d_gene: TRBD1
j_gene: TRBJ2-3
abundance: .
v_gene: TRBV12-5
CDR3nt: TGTGCTAGTGGTTTGGTAAGCCTCGGGACAGGGGGAGGCTCCGTAAACACAGATACGCAGTATTTT
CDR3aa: CASGLVSLGTGGGSVNTDTQYF

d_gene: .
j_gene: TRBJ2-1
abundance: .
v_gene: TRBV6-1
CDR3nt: TGTGCCAGCAGTGAAGGGGGAGGTCCCTACAATGAGCAGTTCTTC
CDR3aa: CASSEGGGPYNEQFF

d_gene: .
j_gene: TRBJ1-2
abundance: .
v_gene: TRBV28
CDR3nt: TGTGCCAGCAGAGTACAGTCTAACTATGGCTACACCTTC
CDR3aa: CASRVQSNYGYTF

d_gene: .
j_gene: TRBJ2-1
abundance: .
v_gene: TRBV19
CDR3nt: TGTGCCAGTAGTACGGCAGGGCACAATGAGCAGTTCTTC
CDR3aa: CASSTAGHNEQFF

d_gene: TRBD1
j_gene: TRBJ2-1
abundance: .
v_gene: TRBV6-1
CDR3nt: TGTGCCAGCAACACCGGGACAGGGGGTTACAATGAGCAGTTCTTC
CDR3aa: CASNTGTGGYNEQFF

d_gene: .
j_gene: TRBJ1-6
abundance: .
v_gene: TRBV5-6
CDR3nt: TGTGCCAGCAGCTTGGCCGGGAGCTCCTATAATTCACCCCTCCACTTT
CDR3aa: CASSLAGSSYNSPLHF